Listed here is a single T cell receptor beta chain. Its antigen is not known. The sample belongs to a study of T cell responses to AZD1222 COVID-19 vaccine. Study-level information: Second-dose intervals near 4 or 12 weeks were combined. Study-wide findings and caveats: After two AZD1222 doses, spike-specific TCR breadth and depth rose versus day 0. Vaccine-related CD4 TCRs covered spike, predominating at 160-218 and 743-854. Just a handful of AZD1222 recipients were seropositive at baseline.

Some clones are missing from TCRdb's copy, which holds only in-frame ones; the method was immunoSEQ multiplex PCR. The sample lists more than 95,000 clones, 89% occurring once. V dropped 2 bases and J dropped 0 bases, with 17 bases sitting between them. This CDR3 is 18 amino acids long. Germline V gives CDR1 KGHSH, CDR2 LQKENI. The sequence came from an adult in good health. V usage is TRBV18 and J usage is TRBJ1-3, with a possible D match to TRBD1 (6 bases). Sequencing was performed on peripheral blood, taken on day 0 of AZD1222 vaccination. This chain's CDR3 is CASSPMITGTYSGNTIYF. The CDR3 region has the DNA TGTGCCAGCTCACCAATGATTACCGGGACATACTCTGGAAACACCATATATTTT. The full variable domain, rest sourced from reference TRBV18 and TRBJ1-3, is NAGVMQNPRHLVRRRGQEARLRCSPMKGHSHVYWYRQLPEEGLKFMVYLQKENIIDESGMPKERFSAEFPKEGPSILRIQQVVRGDSAAYFCASSPMITGTYSGNTIYFGEGSWLTVV.